This TCR beta chain was retrieved from a study of early T cells in non-severe SARS-CoV-2 infection (dated by TCRdb to the early 2020s). Looking at the study overall: TCR sequencing used bulk RNA from unsorted whole blood, so alpha and beta chains could not be paired.

This clonotype was counted many times. This clone's antigen is unknown. No much larger clone exists at a distance of one base, and base qualities are not known. The method behind the library was 5' RACE. Sequencer: NextSeq 500. In the TCR library protocol, unique molecular identifiers were attached to individual cDNA molecules to correct for PCR bias and sequencing error. TCR alpha and beta chains were both sequenced, and the abundances of alpha and beta sequences in each sample were closely correlated with each other. The authors processed their data as follows. Decombinator V4 was used to annotate TCR sequences for V gene, J gene and CDR3. TCRs were defined as expanded if a significant change between any two time points was detected under a Poisson model with p below 0.0001. Abundances of TCRs were expressed as counts per million after normalisation to the total number of TCRs sequenced in each sample. TRAV1-2 paired with TRAJ12, TRAJ20 or TRAJ33 defined MAIT TCRs, while TRAV10 paired with TRAJ18 defined iNKT TCRs. VDJdb, accessed 1 November 2021, was searched for CMV, EBV and SARS-CoV-2 annotated TCRs, with TCRs annotated for multiple antigens excluded. The public sequencing data were trimmed at Q25 with fastp and processed into clonotypes with MiXCR by TCRdb, which kept only in-frame beta chains. Each CDR3 protein gets just one entry, which takes the most common genes and DNA from the rows behind it. The V and J calls were not made by the authors but by TCRdb's processing. This sample gives 80,000 to 100,000 distinct CDR3 sequences in total; 12% to 15% of them show up just once. Jointly, the top ten make up about 6.1% of the sample.

The CDR3 holds 16 amino acids from the cysteine to the phenylalanine. Only the CDR3 portion is preserved as DNA: 48 bases, with reading frame beginning at the first base. The germline V end is reduced by 6 bases and the J end by 5 bases; junction bases left unmatched: 13. General findings and caveats noted by the study authors: VDJdb matching was skewed toward anti-spike CD8 responses and likely underestimated virus-specific expansions, missing private and CD4 specificities.

Set within a cohort of healthcare workers in London, UK, this nested case-control study involved weekly PCR testing of nasopharyngeal swabs along with blood sampling. Between 23 and 31 March 2020, the week of the UK lockdown, healthcare workers were enrolled and then followed up weekly for as long as 16 weeks. The clonotype originates from an adult who was a healthcare worker with PCR-confirmed SARS-CoV-2 infection or an uninfected control (not recorded which). The sequenced material came from whole blood. The rearrangement combines TRBV12-3 or TRBV12-4 with TRBJ1-2, with TRBD1 identical over 9 junction bases. The DNA sequence is given as TGTGCCAGCAGAGAAAAGGGGACAGGGAGAAAGTATGGCTACACCTTC. Its coded protein is CASREKGTGRKYGYTF.